This T cell receptor beta chain was profiled in a study of immune evolution from preneoplasia to lung adenocarcinoma. The study's findings and limits: Clonality was highest in normal lung, lower in later-stage lesions apparently.

Using immunoSEQ multiplex PCR, the repertoire was profiled, and TCRdb retains in-frame clones only, with some absent. Among some 7,200 clones listed, around 77% were seen once. V was clipped by 5 bases and J by 1 base; unmatched bases: 11. Germline assignment: CDR1 SGHNT and CDR2 YYREEE (reference sequence). This CDR3 has 16 residues. As to this clone: Its antigen is unidentified.

The chain employs TRBV5-4 and TRBJ1-1; 7 nucleotides agree with TRBD1. Sequences were obtained from FFPE adjacent normal lung tissue. This sequence originates from a person aged 65-85 years with lung adenocarcinoma. The CDR3 region has the DNA TGTGCCAGCAGGCCACAGGGGATGGGAGGGAACACTGAAGCTTTCTTT. As protein: CASRPQGMGGNTEAFF.